This note documents a single T cell receptor beta chain sequence. V dropped 7 bases and J dropped 7; count of bases not matched to a gene: 10. Germline V gene sequence: CDR1 MNHNS, CDR2 SASEGT. The CDR3 has 13 amino acids. This record comes from a study of cytomegalovirus exposure and HLA in healthy donors. Using immunoSEQ multiplex PCR, the repertoire was profiled, and TCRdb retains in-frame clones only, with some absent. This sample has 150,000 to 200,000 clones, with under 95% found just once. This TCR came from a woman aged 18-30 years in good health and CMV-seropositive. Material for sequencing was PBMCs. This chain connects TRBV6-1 to TRBJ2-7; 7 bases align to TRBD1. The CDR3: CASTLDRFGEQYF. The CDR3, as DNA: TGTGCCAGCACCCTGGACAGGTTCGGAGAGCAGTACTTC.